Presented here are 27 T cell receptor beta chains from one specimen sequenced in a study of beta chain features in type 1 diabetes. TCRB transcripts that were expressed got sequenced, as all of the isolated RNA had been reverse transcribed. The assay was immunoSEQ multiplex PCR, and TCRdb's table has in-frame clones only and misses some. The top ten clones hold 0.045% to 0.05% of a sample with about half a million clones, about an eighth of them seen once. The sequenced sample consisted of naive CD4+ T cells from blood. The receptors stem from a woman in her late teens or twenties in good health.

In this sample, this clone turned up a few times. The chain couples TRBV30 to TRBJ1-1; D not resolved. This CDR3 spans 14 amino acids. Trimming left V 0 bases short and J 5 bases short, with 13 bases between. In germline, CDR1 is GTSNPN, CDR2 SVGIG (reference sequence). In nucleotides, the CDR3 is TGTGCCTGGAGTGTTTATGGACCGGAGACTGAAGCTTTCTTT. It translates to CAWSVYGPETEAFF.

The DNA for the CDR3 is TGTGCCGGTACTGGGGCGAGCAACAATGAGCAGTTCTTC. Residues: CAGTGASNNEQFF. J is TRBJ2-1 and V is TRBV30; TRBD1 might be the D (5 bases). V was pared by 8 bases and J by 5 bases, with 16 bases between. This CDR3 contains 13 residues. CDR1 is GTSNPN and CDR2 is SVGIG in the germline V gene (reference sequence).

This clone was found a few times. V usage is TRBV6-5 and J usage is TRBJ2-1; 11 nucleotides agree with TRBD2. Trimming removed 6 bases from V and 4 bases from J; junction bases left unmatched: 5. The CDR3 is 15 residues long. Germline V gene lookup returns CDR1 MNHEY and CDR2 SVGAGI. This CDR3 is CASSPTSGGYNEQFF. The CDR3 bases are TGTGCCAGCAGCCCTACTAGCGGGGGATACAATGAGCAGTTCTTC.

The table lists this clone with a few counts. The chain is built from TRBV14 and TRBJ2-1, with TRBD2 matching over 7 bases. The CDR3 spans 14 residues. The germline V gene encodes CDR1 SGHDN and CDR2 FVKESK. With 4 bases clipped from V and 3 bases from J, the junction kept 3 bases outside the gene matches. The CDR3 protein is CASSLLAYYNEQFF. The CDR3 bases are TGTGCCAGCAGCCTACTAGCGTACTACAATGAGCAGTTCTTC.

This clone was counted between two and nine times. V is TRBV28 and J is TRBJ2-3; 7 positions agree with TRBD2. Germline V gene lookup returns CDR1 MDHEN and CDR2 SYDVKM. The CDR3 contains 16 residues. The V gene end was trimmed by 7 bases and the J gene end by 1 base; junction bases not matched to a gene: 11. The CDR3 sequence is CASTPVGTIRTDTQYF. CDR3 bases: TGTGCCAGCACCCCGGTGGGGACTATACGCACAGATACGCAGTATTTT. Full variable domain (rest looked up from reference TRBV28 and TRBJ2-3): DVKVTQSSRYLVKRTGEKVFLECVQDMDHENMFWYRQDPGLGLRLIYFSYDVKMKEKGDIPEGYSVSREKKERFSLILESASTNQTSMYLCASTPVGTIRTDTQYFGPGTRLTVL.

V usage is TRBV5-6 and J usage is TRBJ2-1; D not resolved. The CDR3 length is 14 residues. Germline V gives CDR1 SGHDT, CDR2 YYEEEE. V shed 1 base and J shed 9 bases, with 14 bases lying between them. As DNA, the CDR3 is TGTGCCAGCAGCTTGCTACACAGTCGTGGTGAGCAGTTCTTC. This codes for CASSLLHSRGEQFF. Combining the CDR3 with reference TRBV5-6 and TRBJ2-1 gives the whole variable domain DAGVTQSPTHLIKTRGQQVTLRCSPKSGHDTVSWYQQALGQGPQFIFQYYEEEERQRGNFPDRFSGHQFPNYSSELNVNALLLGDSALYLCASSLLHSRGEQFFGPGTRLTVL.

J is TRBJ1-5 and V is TRBV2, with a weak D call TRBD1 (5 bases). V lost 8 bases, J lost 4 bases, and 15 bases lay in between. The CDR3 consists of 14 residues. Per germline, CDR1 SNHLY and CDR2 FYNNEI. CDR3 bases: TGTGCCAGCGGCGACAGCGTTGGAAATCAGCCCCAGCATTTT. It translates to CASGDSVGNQPQHF.

In this sample, this clone turned up a few times. The chain uses TRBV5-5 and TRBJ2-2, with D unclear. The CDR3 runs 16 residues. V lost 1 base to trimming and J lost 3 bases, with 13 bases between them. The germline V gene has CDR1 SGHKS and CDR2 YYEKEE (reference sequence). The CDR3 DNA is TGTGCCAGCAGCTTGTATCCGGACCTTGACACCGGGGAGCTGTTTTTT. Its protein is CASSLYPDLDTGELFF.

This clone came up a few times. The genes are TRBV18 and TRBJ1-1, with D hard to call. V gave up 4 bases and J gave up 7 bases, with 16 bases separating them. The CDR3 contains 14 residues. Per the germline V gene, CDR1 is KGHSH and CDR2 is LQKENI. CDR3 sequence: CASSQSAAGGEAFF. As DNA, the CDR3 is TGTGCCAGCTCACAATCAGCGGCGGGAGGTGAAGCTTTCTTT. Using reference TRBV18 and TRBJ1-1 for the parts outside the CDR3, the full variable domain is NAGVMQNPRHLVRRRGQEARLRCSPMKGHSHVYWYRQLPEEGLKFMVYLQKENIIDESGMPKERFSAEFPKEGPSILRIQQVVRGDSAAYFCASSQSAAGGEAFFGQGTRLTVV.

This clone was detected only a few times. J is TRBJ2-1 and V is TRBV4-2; 12 bases map to TRBD2. The CDR3 is made up of 17 amino acids. Germline V gene data show CDR1 as LGHNA and CDR2 as YNFKEQ. Trimming took 0 bases from V and 3 from J; bases not matched to a gene: 3. The CDR3 spells CASSQDRTSGVYNEQFF. The DNA for the CDR3 is TGTGCCAGCAGCCAAGATCGGACTAGCGGGGTCTACAATGAGCAGTTCTTC.

V usage is TRBV9 and J usage is TRBJ2-3; perhaps TRBD1 as D (5 bases). CDR1 and CDR2 (germline): SGDLS, YYNGEE. V was cut by 4 bases and J by 2 bases, with 17 bases left in between. CDR3 size: 16 residues. CDR3 amino acids: CASSPSPGPPTDTQYF. For the CDR3, the DNA is TGTGCCAGCAGCCCATCCCCAGGGCCCCCCACAGATACGCAGTATTTT. Full variable domain (outside the CDR3, taken from reference TRBV9 and TRBJ2-3): DSGVTQTPKHLITATGQRVTLRCSPRSGDLSVYWYQQSLDQGLQFLIQYYNGEERAKGNILERFSAQQFPDLHSELNLSSLELGDSALYFCASSPSPGPPTDTQYFGPGTRLTVL.

This rearrangement joins TRBV7-2 to TRBJ2-5; 7 positions agree with TRBD2. CDR3 length: 15 amino acids. V dropped 2 bases and J dropped 4; count of bases not matched to a gene: 7. Looked up from germline, CDR1 is SGHTA and CDR2 is FQGNSA. CDR3: CASSLYRGRAETQYF. In DNA form, the CDR3 reads TGTGCCAGCAGCTTATACCGGGGGAGGGCAGAGACCCAGTACTTC.

The V and J genes are TRBV7-9 and TRBJ2-2; D ambiguous. This CDR3 comprises 16 residues. Trimming removed 5 bases from V and 0 bases from J, with 13 bases in between. CDR1 and CDR2 from the germline V gene are SEHNR and FQNEAQ (reference sequence). The CDR3 coding sequence is TGTGCCAGCAGCATCGTGCCTACCGCGAACACCGGGGAGCTGTTTTTT. Amino acids: CASSIVPTANTGELFF.

The rearrangement uses TRBV2 and TRBJ1-5; 7 nucleotides line up with TRBD1. CDR1 and CDR2 (germline): SNHLY, FYNNEI. The CDR3 loop spans 15 amino acids. The trim removed 6 bases at V and 6 bases at J, leaving 11 bases unmatched. CDR3 loop: CASRKTGNSAQPQHF. CDR3 DNA sequence: TGTGCCAGCAGGAAGACAGGGAACAGTGCTCAGCCCCAGCATTTT.

This clone was seen a handful of times. The chain combines TRBV18 with TRBJ1-2, with D possibly matching TRBD1 (5 bases). The CDR3 runs 12 residues. V was shortened by 6 bases and J by 8 bases, with 13 bases between the two germline ends. The V gene's germline CDR1 is KGHSH and CDR2 LQKENI. The CDR3 reads CASSRLQGGYTF. In DNA form, the CDR3 reads TGTGCCAGCTCGCGCCTTCAGGGAGGCTACACCTTC. Full variable domain (rest looked up from reference TRBV18 and TRBJ1-2): NAGVMQNPRHLVRRRGQEARLRCSPMKGHSHVYWYRQLPEEGLKFMVYLQKENIIDESGMPKERFSAEFPKEGPSILRIQQVVRGDSAAYFCASSRLQGGYTFGSGTRLTVV.

This clone was counted a few times. The V call is TRBV11-1, the J call TRBJ2-6; D call uncertain. The CDR3 covers 14 residues. V was clipped by 6 bases and J by 0 bases, with 6 bases between them. Germline assignment: CDR1 SGHAT and CDR2 FQDESV (reference sequence). CDR3 loop: CASSFNSGANVLTF. The CDR3 DNA reads TGTGCCAGCAGTTTCAACTCTGGGGCCAACGTCCTGACTTTC.

This clone was picked up a small number of times. The rearrangement links TRBV20-1 to TRBJ2-1; D not certain. The length of the CDR3 is 11 residues. V lost 5 bases to trimming and J lost 5 bases, with 7 bases between them. Germline CDR1 DFQATT, CDR2 SNEGSKA (reference sequence). The CDR3: CSADTHNEQFF. CDR3 nucleotides: TGCAGTGCTGATACCCACAATGAGCAGTTCTTC.

This clone turned up a few times. This rearrangement joins TRBV4-2 to TRBJ2-3, with 11 bases that match TRBD2. CDR3 length equals 17 residues. Germline loops: CDR1 LGHNA, CDR2 YNFKEQ. Germline trimming cut 0 bases from V and 4 bases from J; bases unmatched to any gene: 6. The CDR3 DNA is TGTGCCAGCAGCCAAGAATCACTAGCGGGAGTGGCAGATACGCAGTATTTT. This encodes CASSQESLAGVADTQYF.

This clone showed up just a few times. This chain joins TRBV7-2 and TRBJ2-5; tentative D call: TRBD2 (6 bases). The germline V and J ends were trimmed by 7 bases and 4 bases, with 13 bases remaining between them. The CDR3 sequence is 13 residues long. Germline V gives CDR1 SGHTA, CDR2 FQGNSA. CDR3 loop: CASNSRGSETQYF. CDR3 sequence (DNA): TGTGCCAGCAATTCTCGGGGGTCAGAGACCCAGTACTTC.

The genes are TRBV2 and TRBJ2-1; possible D gene TRBD2, 6 bases. This CDR3 is 15 amino acids long. CDR1 is SNHLY, CDR2 FYNNEI, per germline. Trimming cost V 8 bases and J 1 base, with 15 bases left between them. CDR3 nucleotide sequence: TGTGCCAGCCAAGAGCGGGTCCGATCCTACAATGAGCAGTTCTTC. It codes for CASQERVRSYNEQFF.

The chain joins TRBV6-5 to TRBJ2-3; no clear D. Germline-derived CDR1 and CDR2 are MNHEY and SVGAGI. The length of the CDR3 is 14 residues. Between the trimmed V and J ends, which lost 6 bases and 2 bases, there was a span of 12 bases. The CDR3 here is CASRRDWVTDTQYF. The CDR3 coding sequence is TGTGCCAGCAGAAGAGACTGGGTCACAGATACGCAGTATTTT.

The chain combines TRBV19 with TRBJ2-3, with 9 nucleotides matching TRBD2. Germline CDR1 reads LNHDA; CDR2 reads SQIVND (reference sequence). V was pared by 7 bases and J by 3 bases, with 11 bases of the junction left unmatched. This CDR3 region has 16 residues. For the CDR3, the DNA is TGTGCCAGTATAGGTAGCGGGAGATTAAGTACAGATACGCAGTATTTT. It translates to CASIGSGRLSTDTQYF.

This clone has more than one count but fewer than ten. CDR3: CASNASSSGANVLTF. In nucleotides, the CDR3 is TGTGCCAGCAACGCCTCAAGCTCTGGGGCCAACGTCCTGACTTTC. J is TRBJ2-6 and V is TRBV21-1. TRBV21-1 is annotated as a pseudogene. The CDR3 is made up of 15 amino acids.

This clone was detected a few times. This chain joins TRBV4-3 and TRBJ2-7; TRBD2 matches 14 bases. Unmatched junction bases numbered 4, after V lost 0 bases and J lost 6 bases. Germline CDR1 and CDR2: LGHNA and YSLEER. This CDR3 is built from 16 residues. CDR3 loop: CASSQEGTSGSPEQYF. CDR3 nucleotides: TGCGCCAGCAGCCAAGAAGGGACTAGCGGGAGTCCCGAGCAGTACTTC.

The genes are TRBV7-6 and TRBJ2-5, with D uncertain. V was cut by 5 bases and J by 5 bases, with 9 bases left in between. Germline CDR1 reads SGHVS; CDR2 reads FNYEAQ. The CDR3 covers 12 residues. CDR3 nucleotide sequence: TGTGCCAGCAGCCCCGCCAGGGAGACCCAGTACTTC. Its protein product is CASSPARETQYF.

CDR3 nucleotide sequence: TGTGCCAGCAGCCCGGCTAGCGGAAGCTCCTACAATGAGCAGTTCTTC. Translating gives CASSPASGSSYNEQFF. J is TRBJ2-1 and V is TRBV7-9; 7 bases agree with TRBD2. Per germline, CDR1 SEHNR and CDR2 FQNEAQ (reference sequence). Losses at the gene ends were 5 bases for V and 0 bases for J; bases not matched to a gene: 7. The CDR3 is made up of 16 amino acids.

This clone has a handful of counts. This chain links TRBV7-3 with TRBJ2-3; D is ambiguous. The V end was cut by 5 bases, the J end by 5 bases, with 8 bases between. CDR3 size: 12 residues. The V gene's germline CDR1 is SGHTA and CDR2 FQGTGA. The CDR3 DNA follows: TGTGCCAGCAGCGTGGTGGGAGATACGCAGTATTTT. This encodes CASSVVGDTQYF.